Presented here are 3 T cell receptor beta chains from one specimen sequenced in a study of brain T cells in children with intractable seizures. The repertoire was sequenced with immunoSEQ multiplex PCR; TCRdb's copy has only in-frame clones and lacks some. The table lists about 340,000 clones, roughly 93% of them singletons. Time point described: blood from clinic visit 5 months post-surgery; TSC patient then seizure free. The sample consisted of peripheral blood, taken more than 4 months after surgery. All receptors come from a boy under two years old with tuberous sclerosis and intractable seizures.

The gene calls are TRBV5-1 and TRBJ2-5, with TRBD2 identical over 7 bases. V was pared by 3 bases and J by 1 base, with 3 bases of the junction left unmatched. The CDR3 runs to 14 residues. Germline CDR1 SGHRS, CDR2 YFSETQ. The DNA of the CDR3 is TGCGCCAGCAGCTCGGGGGGTACCCAAGAGACCCAGTACTTC. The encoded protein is CASSSGGTQETQYF.

CDR3 loop: CASSLGNQGYGEQFF. In DNA, the CDR3 is TGTGCCAGCAGCTTAGGCAATCAGGGTTATGGTGAGCAGTTCTTC. This chain links TRBV7-6 with TRBJ2-1, with a tentative D call TRBD1 (5 bases). The CDR3 is made up of 15 amino acids. CDR1 is SGHVS, CDR2 FNYEAQ, per germline. Trimming took 1 base from V and 9 from J, leaving 16 bases between them. Looking up the rest from reference TRBV7-6 and TRBJ2-1 gives the full variable domain: GAGVSQSPRYKVTKRGQDVALRCDPISGHVSLYWYRQALGQGPEFLTYFNYEAQQDKSGLPNDRFSAERPEGSISTLTIQRTEQRDSAMYRCASSLGNQGYGEQFFGPGTRLTVL.

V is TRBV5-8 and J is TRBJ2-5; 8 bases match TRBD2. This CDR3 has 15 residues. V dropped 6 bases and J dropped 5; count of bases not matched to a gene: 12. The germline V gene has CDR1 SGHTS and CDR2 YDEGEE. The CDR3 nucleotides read TGTGCCAGCAACAGCGGGGGAAAGGGCCGCGAGACCCAGTACTTC. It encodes CASNSGGKGRETQYF.